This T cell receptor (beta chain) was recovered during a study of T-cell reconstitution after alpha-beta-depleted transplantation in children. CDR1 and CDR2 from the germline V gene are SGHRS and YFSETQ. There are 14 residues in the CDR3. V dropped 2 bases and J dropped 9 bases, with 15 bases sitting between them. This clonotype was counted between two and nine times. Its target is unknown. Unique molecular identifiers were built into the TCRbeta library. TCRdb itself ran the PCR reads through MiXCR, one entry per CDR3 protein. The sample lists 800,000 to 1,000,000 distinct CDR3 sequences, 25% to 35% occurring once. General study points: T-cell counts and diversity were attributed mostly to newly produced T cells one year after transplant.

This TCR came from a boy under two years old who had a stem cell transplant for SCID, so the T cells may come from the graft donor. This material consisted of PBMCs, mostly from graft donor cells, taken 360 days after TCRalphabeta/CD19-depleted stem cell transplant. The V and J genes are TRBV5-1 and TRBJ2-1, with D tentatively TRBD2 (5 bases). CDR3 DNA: TGCGCCAGCAGCTTTTTTGGAGGATCGGGTGAGCAGTTCTTC. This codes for CASSFFGGSGEQFF.